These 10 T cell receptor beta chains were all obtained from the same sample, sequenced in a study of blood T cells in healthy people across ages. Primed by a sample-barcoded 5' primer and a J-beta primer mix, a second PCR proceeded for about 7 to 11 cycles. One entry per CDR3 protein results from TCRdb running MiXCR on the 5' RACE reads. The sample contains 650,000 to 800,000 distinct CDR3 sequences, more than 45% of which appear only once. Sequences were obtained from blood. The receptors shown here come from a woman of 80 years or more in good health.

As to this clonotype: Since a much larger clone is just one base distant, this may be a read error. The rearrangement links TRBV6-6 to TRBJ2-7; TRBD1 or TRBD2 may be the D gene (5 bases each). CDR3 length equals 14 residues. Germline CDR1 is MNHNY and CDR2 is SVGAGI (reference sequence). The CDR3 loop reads CASGYGGGSYEQYF. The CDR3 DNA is TGTGCCAGCGGTTACGGTGGGGGCTCCTACGAGCAGTACTTC.

DNA for the CDR3: TGTGCCACCGCGGGGGCCGGGGATACGCAGTATTTT. It translates to CATAGAGDTQYF. The chain couples TRBV10-3 to TRBJ2-3; D possibly corresponds to TRBD2 (7 bases). The V and J ends lost 10 bases and 6 bases respectively, with 14 bases between them. Germline CDR1 reads ENHRY; CDR2 reads SYGVKD. The CDR3 length is 12 residues.

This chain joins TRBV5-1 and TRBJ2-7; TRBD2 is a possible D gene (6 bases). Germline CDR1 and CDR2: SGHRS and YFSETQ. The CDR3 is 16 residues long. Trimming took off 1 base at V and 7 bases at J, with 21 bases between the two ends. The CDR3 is CASSLMDAGGCNEQYF. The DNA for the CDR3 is TGCGCCAGCAGCTTGATGGACGCAGGAGGGTGCAATGAGCAGTACTTC.

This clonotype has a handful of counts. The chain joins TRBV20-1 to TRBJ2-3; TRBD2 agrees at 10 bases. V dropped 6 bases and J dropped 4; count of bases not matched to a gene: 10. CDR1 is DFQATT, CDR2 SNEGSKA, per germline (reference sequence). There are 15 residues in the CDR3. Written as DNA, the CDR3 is TGCAGTGCGCTCAGACTAGCGGGCGGCGCAGATACGCAGTATTTT. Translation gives CSALRLAGGADTQYF.

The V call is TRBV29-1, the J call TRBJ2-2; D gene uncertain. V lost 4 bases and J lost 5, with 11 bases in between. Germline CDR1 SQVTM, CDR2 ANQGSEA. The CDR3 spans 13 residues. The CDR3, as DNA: TGCAGCGTTGTGGCCTCGCGGACCGGGGAGCTGTTTTTT. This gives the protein CSVVASRTGELFF.

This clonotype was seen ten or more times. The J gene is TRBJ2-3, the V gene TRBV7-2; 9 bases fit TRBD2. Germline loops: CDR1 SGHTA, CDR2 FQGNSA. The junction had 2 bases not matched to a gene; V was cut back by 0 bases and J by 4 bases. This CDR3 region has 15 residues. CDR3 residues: CASSLASGGADTQYF. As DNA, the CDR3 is TGTGCCAGCAGCTTAGCTAGCGGGGGTGCAGATACGCAGTATTTT. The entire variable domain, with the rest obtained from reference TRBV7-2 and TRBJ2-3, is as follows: GAGVSQSPSNKVTEKGKDVELRCDPISGHTALYWYRQSLGQGLEFLIYFQGNSAPDKSGLPSDRFSAERTGGSVSTLTIQRTQQEDSAVYLCASSLASGGADTQYFGPGTRLTVL.

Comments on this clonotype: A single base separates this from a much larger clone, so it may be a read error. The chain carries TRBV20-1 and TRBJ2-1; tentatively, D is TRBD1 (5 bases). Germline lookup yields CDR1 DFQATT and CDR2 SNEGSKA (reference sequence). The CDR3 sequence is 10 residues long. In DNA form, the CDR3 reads TGCAGTGCTATAGACAGCGAGCGGTTCTTC. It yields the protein CSAIDSERFF.

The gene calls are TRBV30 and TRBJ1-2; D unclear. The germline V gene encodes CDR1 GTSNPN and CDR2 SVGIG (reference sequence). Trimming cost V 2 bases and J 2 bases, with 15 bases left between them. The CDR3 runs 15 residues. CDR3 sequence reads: CAWSLTRTSNYGYTF. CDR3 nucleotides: TGTGCCTGGAGTCTTACCCGGACCTCGAACTATGGCTACACCTTC.

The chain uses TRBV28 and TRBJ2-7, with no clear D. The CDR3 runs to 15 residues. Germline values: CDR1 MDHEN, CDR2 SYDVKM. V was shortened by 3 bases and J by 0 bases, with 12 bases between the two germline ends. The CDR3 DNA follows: TGTGCCAGCAGTTTTGAGACACTACGCTCCTACGAGCAGTACTTC. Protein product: CASSFETLRSYEQYF.

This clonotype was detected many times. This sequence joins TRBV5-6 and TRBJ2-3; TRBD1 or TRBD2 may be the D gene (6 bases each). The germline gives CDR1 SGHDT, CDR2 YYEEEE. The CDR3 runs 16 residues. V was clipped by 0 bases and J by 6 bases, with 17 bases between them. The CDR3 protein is CASSLARGGTQDTQYF. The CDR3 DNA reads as TGTGCCAGCAGCTTGGCCAGGGGCGGGACCCAGGATACGCAGTATTTT.